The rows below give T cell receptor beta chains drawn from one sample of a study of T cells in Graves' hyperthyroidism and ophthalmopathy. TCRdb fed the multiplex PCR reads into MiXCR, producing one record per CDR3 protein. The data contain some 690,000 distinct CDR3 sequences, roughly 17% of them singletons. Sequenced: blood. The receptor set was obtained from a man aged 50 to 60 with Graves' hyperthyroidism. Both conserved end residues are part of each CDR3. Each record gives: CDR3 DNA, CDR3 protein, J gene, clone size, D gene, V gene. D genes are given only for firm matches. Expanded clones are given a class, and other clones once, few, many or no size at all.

DNA: TGTGCCAGCTCACCCCCGCGGTCAATCGTCCACGAGCAGTACTTC
CDR3: CASSPPRSIVHEQYF
J: TRBJ2-7
size: many
D: NA
V: TRBV18

DNA: TGTGCCAGCAGCGTAGCCCCTGGACTAGCGGGAGAGTACGAGCAGTACTTC
CDR3: CASSVAPGLAGEYEQYF
J: TRBJ2-7
size: NA
D: TRBD2
V: TRBV9

DNA: TGTGCCAGTAGGAACGATCCAACTAATGAAAAACTGTTTTTT
CDR3: CASRNDPTNEKLFF
J: TRBJ1-4
size: few
D: NA
V: TRBV19

DNA: TGTGCCAGCAGCCCTACGACAGGGGGTAACACTGAAGCTTTCTTT
CDR3: CASSPTTGGNTEAFF
J: TRBJ1-1
size: many
D: TRBD1
V: TRBV28

DNA: TGCAGTGCTAGGAGCCTAACGAGGGCGCAGTATTTT
CDR3: CSARSLTRAQYF
J: TRBJ2-3
size: NA
D: NA
V: TRBV20-1

DNA: TGTGCCACCAGCGACTATGGCAGGGATAATGAAAAACTGTTTTTT
CDR3: CATSDYGRDNEKLFF
J: TRBJ1-4
size: many
D: NA
V: TRBV15

DNA: TGTGCCAGTAGCGACCGGGACAGGGTTTGGAATGAGCAGTTCTTC
CDR3: CASSDRDRVWNEQFF
J: TRBJ2-1
size: NA
D: TRBD1
V: TRBV19

DNA: TGCAGTGCTAGAGAGGAACAGGGGACGCAGGAAAAACTGTTTTTT
CDR3: CSAREEQGTQEKLFF
J: TRBJ1-4
size: many
D: TRBD1
V: TRBV20-1

DNA: TGTGCCAGCAGCTCAGAGGGACAGGGGGGGGCCTTGAACACTGAAACTTTCTTT
CDR3: CASSSEGQGGALNTETFF
J: TRBJ1-1
size: few
D: TRBD1
V: TRBV7-9

DNA: TGTGCCAGCAGAGGGGAAAGCTATGGCTACACCTTC
CDR3: CASRGESYGYTF
J: TRBJ1-2
size: many
D: NA
V: TRBV2

DNA: TGTGCCAGCAGCCCGGATTTTGCGGGAGTGAGTTTCGATGAGCAGTTCTTC
CDR3: CASSPDFAGVSFDEQFF
J: TRBJ2-1
size: many
D: TRBD2
V: TRBV27

DNA: TGTGCCACCCTAGGAGGATTTTCCGGAAGGGGCACTGAAGCTTTCTTT
CDR3: CATLGGFSGRGTEAFF
J: TRBJ1-1
size: few
D: NA
V: TRBV19

DNA: TGTGCCAGCTCTCCGAGCGGGAGACGCACCGGGGAGCTGTTTTTT
CDR3: CASSPSGRRTGELFF
J: TRBJ2-2
size: NA
D: TRBD2
V: TRBV12-3/TRBV12-4

DNA: TGCAGTGCTAAGACGACGGTGGTGGAAGCTTTCTTT
CDR3: CSAKTTVVEAFF
J: TRBJ1-1
size: many
D: NA
V: TRBV20-1

DNA: TGTGCCAGCAGCTTAAACGGGAGGCTCGATACGCAGTATTTT
CDR3: CASSLNGRLDTQYF
J: TRBJ2-3
size: NA
D: TRBD2
V: TRBV7-9

DNA: TGTGCCAGCAGTTTTAGGTTTGACAGGGGCCGCACCTACGAGCAGTACTTC
CDR3: CASSFRFDRGRTYEQYF
J: TRBJ2-7
size: NA
D: TRBD1
V: TRBV27

DNA: TGCAATGCTACACAGGGAATGAGCAATCAGCCCCAGCATTTT
CDR3: CNATQGMSNQPQHF
J: TRBJ1-5
size: few
D: NA
V: TRBV20-1

DNA: TGCGTCAGCAGGGAGGGGGCCAACACCGGGGAGCTGTTTTTT
CDR3: CVSREGANTGELFF
J: TRBJ2-2
size: NA
D: NA
V: TRBV10-2

DNA: TGTGCCAGCAGTTTTGGCGGACAGGCTTACAATGAGCAGTTCTTC
CDR3: CASSFGGQAYNEQFF
J: TRBJ2-1
size: once
D: TRBD1
V: TRBV27

DNA: TGCGCAACCAGAGAGGGGGCGGCTAATGAAAAACTGTTTTTT
CDR3: CATREGAANEKLFF
J: TRBJ1-4
size: few
D: TRBD1
V: TRBV5-1

DNA: TGTGCCAGCAGCCGGAGAGGACTAGCGGGAGGAAAAGAGACCCAGTACTTC
CDR3: CASSRRGLAGGKETQYF
J: TRBJ2-5
size: once
D: TRBD2
V: TRBV28

DNA: TGCAGCGTTCGAAAGGATACGCAGTATTTT
CDR3: CSVRKDTQYF
J: TRBJ2-3
size: few
D: NA
V: TRBV29-1

DNA: TGCGCCAGCAGTTCTCTAGCGGACCCTTTCAATGAGCAGTTCTTC
CDR3: CASSSLADPFNEQFF
J: TRBJ2-1
size: NA
D: TRBD2
V: TRBV5-1

DNA: TGTGCCAGCAGTTTATGGGGCAGGGATACGCAGTATTTT
CDR3: CASSLWGRDTQYF
J: TRBJ2-3
size: few
D: NA
V: TRBV27

DNA: TGTGCCAGCAGTTACACCGGAGTTTCCTACAATGAGCAGTTCTTC
CDR3: CASSYTGVSYNEQFF
J: TRBJ2-1
size: few
D: NA
V: TRBV6-6

DNA: TGTGCCAGCAGCTTAACCGGGACTAGCATTTACGAGCAGTACTTC
CDR3: CASSLTGTSIYEQYF
J: TRBJ2-7
size: few
D: TRBD2
V: TRBV27

DNA: TGTGCCAGCAGCCTGACCGGGGGGTACGATGAGCAGTTCTTC
CDR3: CASSLTGGYDEQFF
J: TRBJ2-1
size: NA
D: TRBD2
V: TRBV14

DNA: TGTGCCAGCAGTTTAGGGACAGGGGGCCTCTACGAGCAGTACTTC
CDR3: CASSLGTGGLYEQYF
J: TRBJ2-7
size: NA
D: TRBD1
V: TRBV28

DNA: TGTGCCAGCAGTTTATCTACCTCTGTTGCATACTACGAGCAGTACTTC
CDR3: CASSLSTSVAYYEQYF
J: TRBJ2-7
size: many
D: NA
V: TRBV27

DNA: TGTGCCAGCAGTTTCTCGAGCAGCCCTAGTGAAAAACTGTTTTTT
CDR3: CASSFSSSPSEKLFF
J: TRBJ1-4
size: many
D: NA
V: TRBV12-3/TRBV12-4

DNA: TGTGCCAGCAAAGTTACGGACCAAGGGACCCAGTACTTC
CDR3: CASKVTDQGTQYF
J: TRBJ2-5
size: NA
D: NA
V: TRBV12-3/TRBV12-4

DNA: TGTGCCAGCAGTCCTTCTGGTTGGAGCACAGATACGCAGTATTTT
CDR3: CASSPSGWSTDTQYF
J: TRBJ2-3
size: many
D: NA
V: TRBV27

DNA: TGTGCCAGCCCCGAGGATTGGAACACCGGGGAGCTGTTTTTT
CDR3: CASPEDWNTGELFF
J: TRBJ2-2
size: many
D: NA
V: TRBV7-8

DNA: TGCGCCAGCAGTGAGATGCCTAGCGGGCGCACAGATACGCAGTATTTT
CDR3: CASSEMPSGRTDTQYF
J: TRBJ2-3
size: NA
D: TRBD2
V: TRBV10-2

DNA: TGTGCCAGCAGTTACCGATTAGGACAGGGGAAAAACACTGAAGCTTTCTTT
CDR3: CASSYRLGQGKNTEAFF
J: TRBJ1-1
size: NA
D: TRBD1
V: TRBV6-5

DNA: TGTGCCAGCAGGATAGGACAGGGAGTGTCTGAAGCTTTCTTT
CDR3: CASRIGQGVSEAFF
J: TRBJ1-1
size: many
D: TRBD1
V: TRBV2

DNA: TGTGCCAGCAGTTGGACCGGGACAGGGGTTGATAATGGCTACACCTTC
CDR3: CASSWTGTGVDNGYTF
J: TRBJ1-2
size: few
D: TRBD1
V: TRBV6-1

DNA: TGTGCCAGCAGTTTCTCCTCAGGTCACACCGGGGAGCTGTTTTTT
CDR3: CASSFSSGHTGELFF
J: TRBJ2-2
size: NA
D: NA
V: TRBV28

DNA: TGTGCCAGCAGCTTTCAAGGGGCGACGACTGAAGCTTTCTTT
CDR3: CASSFQGATTEAFF
J: TRBJ1-1
size: few
D: NA
V: TRBV5-4

DNA: TGTGCCAGCAGCTTTTCGCTCGGCAGGTCCTACGAGCAGTACTTC
CDR3: CASSFSLGRSYEQYF
J: TRBJ2-7
size: many
D: NA
V: TRBV11-2

DNA: TGTGCCACCAGTGATTGGACTAGCGGAGGCACAGATACGCAGTATTTT
CDR3: CATSDWTSGGTDTQYF
J: TRBJ2-3
size: few
D: TRBD2
V: TRBV24-1

DNA: TGCAGTGCTATCAGACGGACCCTTAACTATGGCTACACCTTC
CDR3: CSAIRRTLNYGYTF
J: TRBJ1-2
size: NA
D: NA
V: TRBV20-1

DNA: TGTGCCAGCAGCGAGGGACAGGGCTTAAACGGTGGCTACACCTTC
CDR3: CASSEGQGLNGGYTF
J: TRBJ1-2
size: few
D: TRBD1
V: TRBV9

DNA: TGTGCCAGCAGTCCCGGGACAGTCCGCAATGAGCAGTTCTTC
CDR3: CASSPGTVRNEQFF
J: TRBJ2-1
size: few
D: TRBD1
V: TRBV6-1

DNA: TGTGCCAGCAGGGCAGGGGACCTGAACACTGAAGCTTTCTTT
CDR3: CASRAGDLNTEAFF
J: TRBJ1-1
size: many
D: NA
V: TRBV6-1

DNA: TGTGCCAGCAGCTTAGTGAGCGGATCACCCCTCCACTTT
CDR3: CASSLVSGSPLHF
J: TRBJ1-6
size: many
D: NA
V: TRBV11-3

DNA: TGTGCCTGGAGTAACGGGCACCATCAGCCCCGGCATTTT
CDR3: CAWSNGHHQPRHF
J: TRBJ1-5
size: NA
D: NA
V: TRBV30

DNA: TGTGCCAGCAGTTTCCAGAATCAGCCCCAGCATTTT
CDR3: CASSFQNQPQHF
J: TRBJ1-5
size: NA
D: NA
V: TRBV27

DNA: TGTGCCAGCTCACCACCTGGGGGAAACACTCAGCCCCAGCATTTT
CDR3: CASSPPGGNTQPQHF
J: TRBJ1-5
size: many
D: NA
V: TRBV18

DNA: TGTGCCAGCAGCTTAATCCGGGGGCGGGATACGCAGTATTTT
CDR3: CASSLIRGRDTQYF
J: TRBJ2-3
size: many
D: NA
V: TRBV13

DNA: TGTGCCAGCAGTCCACGGACAGGACTCCCTGAAGCTTTCTTT
CDR3: CASSPRTGLPEAFF
J: TRBJ1-1
size: many
D: TRBD1
V: TRBV27

DNA: TGTGCCAGCAGCGCCGGACTAGCGGGGGATACACTTTCCTACAATGAGCAGTTCTTC
CDR3: CASSAGLAGDTLSYNEQFF
J: TRBJ2-1
size: NA
D: TRBD2
V: TRBV13

DNA: TGTGCCAGCCTCAGGGGGCAGAATGAGCAGTTCTTC
CDR3: CASLRGQNEQFF
J: TRBJ2-1
size: few
D: TRBD1
V: TRBV28

DNA: TGTGCCAGCAGCCCCCGGACTGGGATTCACAATGAGCAGTTCTTC
CDR3: CASSPRTGIHNEQFF
J: TRBJ2-1
size: few
D: NA
V: TRBV11-3